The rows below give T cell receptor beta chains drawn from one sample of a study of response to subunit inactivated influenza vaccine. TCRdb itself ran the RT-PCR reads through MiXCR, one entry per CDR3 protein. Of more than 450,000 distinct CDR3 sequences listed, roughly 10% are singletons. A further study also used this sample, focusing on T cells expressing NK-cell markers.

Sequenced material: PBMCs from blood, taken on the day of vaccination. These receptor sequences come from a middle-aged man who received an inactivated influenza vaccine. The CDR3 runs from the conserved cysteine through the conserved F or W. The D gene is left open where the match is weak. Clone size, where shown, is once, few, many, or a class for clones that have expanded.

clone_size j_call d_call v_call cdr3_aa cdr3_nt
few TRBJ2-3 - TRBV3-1 CASSQGGGSSTDTQYF TGTGCCAGCAGCCAAGGAGGGGGTTCTAGCACAGATACGCAGTATTTT
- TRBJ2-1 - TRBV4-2 CASSQDLVGSLSGEQFF TGTGCCAGCAGCCAAGACCTGGTAGGGTCCCTGAGTGGTGAGCAGTTCTTC
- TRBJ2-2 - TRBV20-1 CSARVSRKTGELFF TGCAGTGCTAGAGTCTCCAGGAAGACCGGGGAGCTGTTTTTT
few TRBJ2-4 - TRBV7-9 CASSRSGGQANIQYF TGTGCCAGCAGCCGTAGCGGGGGACAGGCAAACATTCAGTACTTC
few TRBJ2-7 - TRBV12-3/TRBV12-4 CASSLEGGKGEQYF TGTGCCAGCAGTTTGGAAGGGGGTAAAGGCGAGCAGTACTTC
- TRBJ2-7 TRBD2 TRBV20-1 CSARGLAYEQYF TGCAGTGCTAGAGGACTAGCGTACGAGCAGTACTTC
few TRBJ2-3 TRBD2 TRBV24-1 CATGGELSTDTQYF TGTGCCACGGGGGGGGAACTTAGCACAGATACGCAGTATTTT
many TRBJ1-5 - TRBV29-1 CSVSRDYNQPQHF TGCAGCGTCTCCCGGGACTACAATCAGCCCCAGCATTTT
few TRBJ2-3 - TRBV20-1 CSAPTGERVLRDTQYF TGCAGTGCTCCGACGGGGGAGCGGGTCCTCAGGGATACGCAGTATTTT
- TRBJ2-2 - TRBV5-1 CASSSGLSTAHTGELFF TGCGCCAGCAGCTCCGGCCTCTCGACAGCCCACACCGGGGAGCTGTTTTTT
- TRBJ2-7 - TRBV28 CASTFSLVPRDKGLEDGDEQYF TGTGCCAGCACCTTCTCCCTGGTCCCCCGGGACAAGGGCCTGGAGGACGGCGACGAGCAGTACTTC
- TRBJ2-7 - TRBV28 CASSSWQGSYEQYF TGTGCCAGCAGTTCCTGGCAGGGCTCCTACGAGCAGTACTTC
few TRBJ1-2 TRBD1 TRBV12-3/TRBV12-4 CASRNRGFSYGYTF TGTGCCAGCAGGAACAGGGGGTTCAGCTATGGCTACACCTTC
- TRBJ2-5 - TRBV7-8 CASSLSGAGTQYF TGTGCCAGCAGCTTAAGCGGTGCTGGGACCCAGTACTTC
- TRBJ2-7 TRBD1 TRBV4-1 CASSPPTGVSYEQYF TGCGCCAGCAGCCCGCCGACAGGGGTTTCCTACGAGCAGTACTTC
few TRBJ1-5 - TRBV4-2 CASSQDRWGFNQPQHF TGTGCCAGCAGCCAAGATCGATGGGGCTTTAACCAGCCCCAGCATTTT
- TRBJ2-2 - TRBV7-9 CASSLRDILTGELFF TGTGCCAGCAGCTTAAGGGACATCCTCACCGGGGAGCTGTTTTTT
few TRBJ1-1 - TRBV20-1 CSAPQAFF TGCAGTGCCCCACAAGCTTTCTTT
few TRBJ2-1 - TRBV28 CASSLRGQLAYNEQFF TGTGCCAGCAGCCTCAGGGGACAACTTGCCTACAATGAGCAGTTCTTC
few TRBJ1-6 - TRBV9 CASSTRASSNSPLHF TGTGCCAGCAGCACCCGGGCCTCCAGTAATTCACCCCTCCACTTT
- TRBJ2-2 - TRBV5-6 CASRLDPRNTGELFF TGTGCCAGCCGCTTGGATCCCAGGAACACCGGGGAGCTGTTTTTT
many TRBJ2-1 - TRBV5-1 CASSLEQAHYNEQFF TGCGCCAGCAGCTTGGAACAGGCCCACTACAATGAGCAGTTCTTC
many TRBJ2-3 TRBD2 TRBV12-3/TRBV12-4 CASSLRPAGTDTQYF TGTGCCAGCAGTTTACGGCCAGCGGGGACAGATACGCAGTATTTT
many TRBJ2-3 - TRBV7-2 CASSLGVGDTQYF TGTGCCAGCAGCTTGGGGGTAGGAGATACGCAGTATTTT
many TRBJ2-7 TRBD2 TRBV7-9 CASSLVLAGGEQYF TGTGCCAGCAGCTTAGTCCTAGCGGGAGGGGAGCAGTACTTC
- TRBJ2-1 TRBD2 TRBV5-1 CASSSHFNRLAGEVIYNEQFF TGCGCCAGCAGCTCTCACTTTAATAGGCTAGCGGGAGAGGTTATCTACAATGAGCAGTTCTTC
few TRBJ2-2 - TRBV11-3 CASSSHSGELFF TGTGCCAGCAGCTCCCATTCCGGGGAGCTGTTTTTT
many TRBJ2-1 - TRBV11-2 CASSLGGGDNEQFF TGTGCCAGCAGCTTAGGAGGGGGGGACAATGAGCAGTTCTTC
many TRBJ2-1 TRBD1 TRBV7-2 CASSFDRGSYNEQFF TGTGCCAGCAGCTTCGACAGGGGCTCCTACAATGAGCAGTTCTTC
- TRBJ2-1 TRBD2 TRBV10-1 CASSDLFPPSGVYNEQFF TGCGCCAGCAGTGATTTATTTCCCCCTAGCGGGGTCTACAATGAGCAGTTCTTC
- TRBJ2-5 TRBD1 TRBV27 CASRVDRAQETQYF TGTGCCAGCAGAGTCGACAGGGCTCAAGAGACCCAGTACTTC
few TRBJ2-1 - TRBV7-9 CASRSLNNEQFF TGTGCCAGCAGGTCTCTAAACAATGAGCAGTTCTTC
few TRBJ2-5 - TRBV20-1 CSASQGQQETQYF TGCAGTGCTAGTCAAGGACAGCAAGAGACCCAGTACTTC
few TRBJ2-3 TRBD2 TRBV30 CAWSFPGLGGTDTQYF TGTGCCTGGAGCTTTCCGGGACTAGGGGGCACAGATACGCAGTATTTT
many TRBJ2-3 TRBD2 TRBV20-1 CSAPRLAGVSDTQYF TGCAGTGCGCCAAGACTAGCGGGAGTCTCAGATACGCAGTATTTT
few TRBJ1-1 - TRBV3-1 CASMRGGGTEAFF TGTGCCAGCATGCGTGGGGGAGGCACTGAAGCTTTCTTT
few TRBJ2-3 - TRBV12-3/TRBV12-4 CASSHGYTQYF TGTGCCAGCAGCCACGGGTATACGCAGTATTTT
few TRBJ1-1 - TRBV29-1 CSVGTATNTEAFF TGCAGCGTTGGGACAGCCACGAACACTGAAGCTTTCTTT
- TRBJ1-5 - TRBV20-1 CSARVGTASQPQHF TGCAGTGCTAGAGTCGGCACGGCGAGTCAGCCCCAGCATTTT
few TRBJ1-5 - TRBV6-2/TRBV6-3 CASRRGTGFSNQPQHF TGTGCCAGCAGGAGGGGTACAGGGTTCAGCAATCAGCCCCAGCATTTT
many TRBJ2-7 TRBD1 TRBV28 CASMDRASYEQYF TGTGCCAGCATGGACAGGGCCTCCTACGAGCAGTACTTC
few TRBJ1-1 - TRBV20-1 CSARDPRGGTEAFF TGCAGTGCTAGAGATCCGAGGGGGGGGACTGAAGCTTTCTTT
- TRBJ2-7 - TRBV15 CATSRDSRTYEQYF TGTGCCACCAGCAGAGATTCTAGAACCTACGAGCAGTACTTC
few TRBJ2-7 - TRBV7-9 CASSLDAVYEQYF TGTGCCAGCAGCTTAGACGCGGTATACGAGCAGTACTTC
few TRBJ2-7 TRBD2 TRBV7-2 CASNAGDHNEQYF TGTGCCAGCAACGCGGGAGATCACAACGAGCAGTACTTC
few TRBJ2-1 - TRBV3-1 CASSQEWRVSYNEQFF TGTGCCAGCAGCCAAGAATGGCGGGTCTCCTACAATGAGCAGTTCTTC
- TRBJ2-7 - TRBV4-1 CASSQDTALGSYEQYF TGCGCCAGCAGCCAAGATACGGCTCTAGGCTCCTACGAGCAGTACTTC
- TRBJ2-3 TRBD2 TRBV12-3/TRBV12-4 CASRLGGGDTQYF TGTGCCAGCAGACTGGGGGGGGGAGATACGCAGTATTTT